This TCR beta chain was obtained from a study of shared clonotypes between healthy human individuals. The study, taken as a whole, reports: A limitation of the genetic and exposure-history diversity represented arose from few donors.

A note on this clone: The antigen remains unidentified.

Sequenced by immunoSEQ multiplex PCR; TCRdb stores in-frame clones only, minus some. The sample lists around 1.4 million clones; around 98.5% were seen once. The germline CDR1 and CDR2 sequences are SGHVS and FNYEAQ. The trim removed 5 bases at V and 0 bases at J, leaving 13 bases unmatched. The CDR3 runs 18 residues. The chain has TRBV7-6 and TRBJ2-7; 10 bases align to TRBD2. This clonotype was obtained from a man aged 25-45 years in good health. Sequenced material: naive CD4+ T cells sorted from blood. Subset specified: CD45RA+ positively selected. CDR3 DNA: TGTGCCAGCAGCAGCTTACTACTAGCGGGGTTTATCTCCTACGAGCAGTACTTC. Protein: CASSSLLLAGFISYEQYF.